The 22 T cell receptor beta chains below all came from one sample that was sequenced in a study of T cells after yellow fever vaccination. From the 5' RACE reads, TCRdb called clonotypes with MiXCR, one entry per CDR3 protein. The data contain around 300,000 distinct CDR3 sequences, approximately 4.5% of them seen just once; the ten biggest clones take up less than 20%. The starting material was PBMCs, obtained 15 days after the yellow fever booster vaccination. All receptors derive from a man aged 18-30 years who received the YFV17D yellow fever vaccine.

This clonotype was recorded at least ten times. J is TRBJ2-2 and V is TRBV10-3; 8 bases map to TRBD2. V shed 4 bases and J 3 bases; nucleotides not matched to a gene: 4. The CDR3 has 15 residues. Germline V gene sequence: CDR1 ENHRY, CDR2 SYGVKD. The CDR3 protein is CAISAGGSDTGELFF. The CDR3 DNA sequence: TGTGCCATCAGTGCGGGGGGGTCGGACACCGGGGAGCTGTTTTTT.

This clonotype has at least ten counts. This chain links TRBV7-2 with TRBJ2-3; D call uncertain. Trimming left V 5 bases short and J 6 bases short, with 6 bases between. This CDR3 contains 11 residues. Per germline, CDR1 SGHTA and CDR2 FQGNSA. CDR3 in amino acids: CASSPHDTQYF. In nucleotides, the CDR3 is TGTGCCAGCAGCCCCCACGATACGCAGTATTTT.

The chain couples TRBV24-1 to TRBJ2-6; perhaps TRBD2 as D (5 bases). The CDR3 loop spans 17 amino acids. CDR1 is KGHDR and CDR2 is SFDVKD in the germline V gene. Trimming removed 4 bases at V and 0 bases at J, with 12 bases between. CDR3 nucleotide sequence: TGTGCCACCAGTGACAGGACTGTCTACTCTGGGGCCAACGTCCTGACTTTC. Residues: CATSDRTVYSGANVLTF.

At least ten counts were recorded for this clonotype. This chain connects TRBV7-9 to TRBJ2-5; 10 positions match TRBD2. Losses at the gene ends were 1 base for V and 7 bases for J; bases not matched to a gene: 3. The CDR3 spans 14 residues. Per the germline V gene, CDR1 is SEHNR and CDR2 is FQNEAQ (reference sequence). The CDR3 loop is CASSLGAGGPTQYF. In DNA, the CDR3 is TGTGCCAGCAGCTTAGGAGCGGGGGGGCCGACCCAGTACTTC.

This clonotype was detected many times. The V and J genes are TRBV5-1 and TRBJ2-3; unclear D gene. This CDR3 is 14 amino acids long. The germline V gene has CDR1 SGHRS and CDR2 YFSETQ. Deletions cut 4 bases from V and 1 base from J, with 10 bases between. CDR3 residues: CASSPELGTDTQYF. DNA for the CDR3: TGCGCCAGCAGCCCCGAGCTAGGCACAGATACGCAGTATTTT.

This clonotype was counted many times. This chain joins TRBV7-9 and TRBJ2-2, with D perhaps TRBD2 (5 bases). The V end was cut by 5 bases, the J end by 2 bases, with 9 bases between. Looked up from germline, CDR1 is SEHNR and CDR2 is FQNEAQ (reference sequence). The CDR3 extends over 14 amino acids. The CDR3 DNA reads TGTGCCAGCAGCCGTCGGGGTAACACCGGGGAGCTGTTTTTT. This gives the protein CASSRRGNTGELFF.

This clonotype has more than one count but fewer than ten. The chain uses TRBV24-1 and TRBJ2-2; D possibly corresponds to TRBD1 (5 bases). V lost 0 bases and J lost 4, with 5 bases in between. The CDR3 contains 14 residues. Germline V gives CDR1 KGHDR, CDR2 SFDVKD. The CDR3 nucleotides are TGTGCCACCAGTGATTTGCAGGGCACCGGGGAGCTGTTTTTT. It encodes CATSDLQGTGELFF.

The chain recombines TRBV6-5 with TRBJ2-7; tentatively, D is TRBD1 or TRBD2 (7 bases each). The CDR3 covers 15 residues. Trimming took 6 bases from V and 5 from J, leaving 20 bases between them. The germline V gene has CDR1 MNHEY and CDR2 SVGAGI. The CDR3 nucleotides are TGTGCCAGCAGCCAGCAGGGGGGGCGGGACGACGAGCAGTACTTC. Its translation: CASSQQGGRDDEQYF.

This clonotype was observed a few times. The chain is built from TRBV27 and TRBJ2-4, with D tentatively TRBD1 or TRBD2 (5 bases each). Trimming stripped 1 base from V and 4 bases from J, with 11 bases between. CDR1 and CDR2 (germline): MNHEY, SMNVEV (reference sequence). This CDR3 is 15 amino acids long. The CDR3 reads CASSLYGTEKNIQYF. Here the CDR3 DNA reads TGTGCCAGCAGTTTATACGGGACGGAGAAAAACATTCAGTACTTC.

This clonotype has only a few counts. The J gene is TRBJ2-1, the V gene TRBV13; 8 positions match TRBD2. The trim removed 5 bases at V and 2 bases at J, leaving 2 bases unmatched. This CDR3 contains 14 residues. Germline V gene sequence: CDR1 PRHDT, CDR2 FYEKMQ (reference sequence). This chain's CDR3 is CASSRGRPYNEQFF. DNA of the CDR3: TGTGCCAGCAGCCGCGGGAGGCCCTACAATGAGCAGTTCTTC.

This clonotype turned up a few times. The V call is TRBV5-4, the J call TRBJ2-7; TRBD2 aligns across 11 bases. The CDR3 loop spans 14 amino acids. Trimming cost V 5 bases and J 5 bases; bases outside gene matches: 6. Germline V gives CDR1 SGHNT, CDR2 YYREEE (reference sequence). The CDR3: CASRPLAGVDEQYF. The DNA of the CDR3 is TGTGCCAGCAGACCACTAGCGGGGGTCGACGAGCAGTACTTC.

The rearrangement uses TRBV12-3 or TRBV12-4 and TRBJ1-6, with unresolved D. This CDR3 has 15 amino acids. Trimming pared 5 bases from V and 0 bases from J, leaving 8 bases between. CDR3 sequence: CASSIERSYNSPLHF. For the CDR3, the DNA is TGTGCCAGCAGTATCGAACGCTCCTATAATTCACCCCTCCACTTT.

This clonotype appeared many times. J is TRBJ2-3 and V is TRBV9; TRBD1 might be the D (5 bases). The CDR3 is 14 amino acids. V was pared by 0 bases and J by 4 bases, with 9 bases between. Germline V gene sequence: CDR1 SGDLS, CDR2 YYNGEE. This CDR3 reads CASSVVQGSDTQYF. In nucleotides, the CDR3 is TGTGCCAGCAGCGTAGTCCAGGGATCAGATACGCAGTATTTT. The full variable domain, in which reference TRBV9 and TRBJ2-3 provide the parts outside the CDR3, is DSGVTQTPKHLITATGQRVTLRCSPRSGDLSVYWYQQSLDQGLQFLIQYYNGEERAKGNILERFSAQQFPDLHSELNLSSLELGDSALYFCASSVVQGSDTQYFGPGTRLTVL.

This clonotype was counted many times. The rearrangement joins TRBV12-3 or TRBV12-4 to TRBJ1-5; D remains ambiguous. The CDR3 covers 11 residues. Trimming left V 2 bases short and J 4 bases short, with 0 bases between. CDR3 in DNA: TGTGCCAGCAGTTTAAATCAGCCCCAGCATTTT. This gives the protein CASSLNQPQHF.

In this sample, this clonotype turned up many times. The gene calls are TRBV20-1 and TRBJ2-5, with 15 nucleotides matching TRBD2. Germline CDR1 reads DFQATT; CDR2 reads SNEGSKA (reference sequence). This CDR3 has 16 residues. The J segment lost 5 bases and the V segment lost 6 bases, leaving 10 bases of the junction unmatched. The CDR3 is CSAAHDGTSGGETQYF. Here the CDR3 DNA reads TGCAGTGCCGCCCATGATGGGACTAGCGGGGGGGAGACCCAGTACTTC.

This clonotype was found a few times. The chain is built from TRBV20-1 and TRBJ1-2; D is possibly TRBD1 (5 bases). V was clipped by 6 bases and J by 4 bases, with 15 bases between them. The germline CDR1 and CDR2 sequences are DFQATT and SNEGSKA (reference sequence). The CDR3 sequence is 13 residues long. CDR3 protein: CSAAPGGGYGYTF. As DNA, the CDR3 is TGCAGTGCCGCTCCGGGGGGGGGCTATGGCTACACCTTC.

V gene TRBV10-2 combines with J gene TRBJ2-4, with D perhaps TRBD1 or TRBD2 (5 bases each). This CDR3 has 14 amino acids. V was pared by 6 bases and J by 3 bases, with 12 bases between. Germline CDR1 is WSHSY and CDR2 is SAAADI. CDR3 amino acids: CASRDPRGKNIQYF. CDR3 bases: TGCGCCAGCAGAGACCCGAGGGGCAAAAACATTCAGTACTTC.

This clonotype was seen a handful of times. This chain uses TRBV12-3 or TRBV12-4 with TRBJ1-2, with D hard to call. V was pared by 3 bases and J by 5 bases, with 10 bases between. The CDR3 spans 13 residues. CDR3 in DNA: TGTGCCAGCAGTTTTTGGCAGCTTTATGGCTACACCTTC. It codes for CASSFWQLYGYTF.

This clonotype was observed many times. CDR3 amino acids: CASIDWGSGANVLTF. CDR3 in DNA: TGTGCCAGCATTGACTGGGGGTCTGGGGCCAACGTCCTGACTTTC. This chain links TRBV6-5 with TRBJ2-6; TRBD1 or TRBD2 may be the D gene (5 bases each). This CDR3 region has 15 residues. Looked up from germline, CDR1 is MNHEY and CDR2 is SVGAGI. V was shortened by 7 bases and J by 1 base, with 11 bases between the two germline ends.

This clonotype was detected many times. The rearrangement links TRBV6-6 to TRBJ2-3, with 9 bases identical to TRBD1. CDR3 length equals 13 residues. The germline V gene encodes CDR1 MNHNY and CDR2 SVGAGI (reference sequence). Trimming took 8 bases from V and 3 from J; bases not matched to a gene: 3. The CDR3 bases are TGTGCCAGCCGGGACAGGGTAACAGATACGCAGTATTTT. Protein product: CASRDRVTDTQYF.

A few counts support this clonotype. The chain links TRBV7-2 to TRBJ2-7, with D perhaps given as TRBD1 or TRBD2 (5 bases each). The CDR3 consists of 13 residues. CDR1 is SGHTA and CDR2 is FQGNSA in the germline V gene. The V end lost 1 base, the J end lost 6 bases, and 10 bases lay between the germline ends. The CDR3 reads CASSLVTGLEQYF. CDR3 DNA sequence: TGTGCCAGCAGCTTAGTTACAGGACTCGAGCAGTACTTC.

This clonotype has at least ten counts. CDR3 DNA: TGCAGTGCCTTCAGGGGGGGGTTAAACATTCAGTACTTC. Protein: CSAFRGGLNIQYF. This chain connects TRBV20-1 to TRBJ2-4; D possibly uses TRBD1 or TRBD2 (7 bases each). The CDR3 loop spans 13 amino acids. Trimming removed 6 bases at V and 6 bases at J, with 15 bases between. Germline V gives CDR1 DFQATT, CDR2 SNEGSKA (reference sequence).